These T cell receptor beta chains were read from a single sample in a study of T cells after yellow fever vaccination. TCRdb re-analysed the 5' RACE reads in MiXCR, keeping a single row per CDR3 protein. The sample contains 400,000 or so distinct CDR3 sequences, approximately 5.7% of which appear only once. Source: PBMCs, taken 5 days after the yellow fever booster vaccination. The receptors originated from a man aged 25 to 40 who received the YFV17D yellow fever vaccine. Both conserved end residues are part of each CDR3. Fields, in order: CDR3 length, J gene, D gene, V gene, clone size, CDR3 protein, CDR3 DNA. A D gene is named only where the DNA matches it firmly. A clone size is listed for some rows: how often the clone was seen (once, few, many), or a class if it is expanded.

CDR3 length: 11; J gene: TRBJ2-3; D gene: NA; V gene: TRBV6-2/TRBV6-3; clone size: many; CDR3 protein: CASSPWDTQYF; CDR3 DNA: TGTGCCAGCAGCCCCTGGGATACGCAGTATTTT
CDR3 length: 14; J gene: TRBJ2-7; D gene: NA; V gene: TRBV20-1; clone size: NA; CDR3 protein: CSAARVAASYEQYF; CDR3 DNA: TGCAGTGCGGCAAGGGTAGCGGCTTCCTACGAGCAGTACTTC
CDR3 length: 15; J gene: TRBJ2-1; D gene: NA; V gene: TRBV7-9; clone size: NA; CDR3 protein: CASSPVSWRAHEQFF; CDR3 DNA: TGTGCCAGCAGCCCCGTGAGTTGGCGCGCCCATGAGCAGTTCTTC
CDR3 length: 17; J gene: TRBJ2-2; D gene: TRBD2; V gene: TRBV12-3/TRBV12-4; clone size: NA; CDR3 protein: CASTPGLAGGGTGELFF; CDR3 DNA: TGTGCCAGCACTCCGGGACTAGCGGGAGGGGGGACCGGGGAGCTGTTTTTT
CDR3 length: 16; J gene: TRBJ2-3; D gene: TRBD2; V gene: TRBV20-1; clone size: NA; CDR3 protein: CSAPARFDAGVDTQYF; CDR3 DNA: TGCAGTGCTCCGGCCCGATTTGACGCGGGGGTAGATACGCAGTATTTT
CDR3 length: 16; J gene: TRBJ1-6; D gene: NA; V gene: TRBV4-3; clone size: NA; CDR3 protein: CASSQDRRGQDSPLHF; CDR3 DNA: TGCGCCAGCAGCCAAGACCGGCGGGGGCAGGATTCACCCCTCCACTTT
CDR3 length: 13; J gene: TRBJ2-1; D gene: TRBD1; V gene: TRBV7-3; clone size: many; CDR3 protein: CASSSDREDEQFF; CDR3 DNA: TGTGCCAGCAGCTCCGACAGGGAAGATGAGCAGTTCTTC
CDR3 length: 14; J gene: TRBJ2-7; D gene: NA; V gene: TRBV7-8; clone size: NA; CDR3 protein: CASSLGNSWNEQYF; CDR3 DNA: TGTGCCAGCAGCTTGGGGAACAGTTGGAACGAGCAGTACTTC
CDR3 length: 19; J gene: TRBJ2-1; D gene: TRBD2; V gene: TRBV20-1; clone size: NA; CDR3 protein: CSAIQGGLAGADVYNEQFF; CDR3 DNA: TGCAGTGCCATCCAGGGCGGACTAGCGGGAGCCGACGTCTACAATGAGCAGTTCTTC
CDR3 length: 13; J gene: TRBJ2-5; D gene: NA; V gene: TRBV20-1; clone size: few; CDR3 protein: CSASRTDQETQYF; CDR3 DNA: TGCAGTGCTAGCCGGACTGATCAAGAGACCCAGTACTTC
CDR3 length: 16; J gene: TRBJ2-2; D gene: TRBD1; V gene: TRBV4-2; clone size: NA; CDR3 protein: CASSQATGVGTGELFF; CDR3 DNA: TGTGCCAGCAGCCAGGCAACAGGGGTAGGCACCGGGGAGCTGTTTTTT
CDR3 length: 14; J gene: TRBJ2-5; D gene: NA; V gene: TRBV7-8; clone size: few; CDR3 protein: CASRILATDFTQYF; CDR3 DNA: TGTGCCAGCAGGATTCTAGCGACCGACTTCACCCAGTACTTC
CDR3 length: 12; J gene: TRBJ1-2; D gene: TRBD1; V gene: TRBV7-3; clone size: NA; CDR3 protein: CASSHGTDGYTF; CDR3 DNA: TGTGCCAGCAGCCACGGGACAGATGGCTACACCTTC
CDR3 length: 15; J gene: TRBJ2-7; D gene: NA; V gene: TRBV5-6; clone size: NA; CDR3 protein: CASSPGVLYLYEQYF; CDR3 DNA: TGTGCCAGCAGCCCCGGGGTCCTATACCTCTACGAGCAGTACTTC
CDR3 length: 15; J gene: TRBJ1-2; D gene: NA; V gene: TRBV7-9; clone size: many; CDR3 protein: CASTTLGTTNYGYTF; CDR3 DNA: TGTGCCAGCACCACCTTGGGGACCACAAACTATGGCTACACCTTC
CDR3 length: 15; J gene: TRBJ1-6; D gene: NA; V gene: TRBV12-3/TRBV12-4; clone size: NA; CDR3 protein: CASRLEGIGNSPLHF; CDR3 DNA: TGTGCCAGCCGTTTGGAGGGGATCGGTAATTCACCCCTCCACTTT
CDR3 length: 15; J gene: TRBJ1-2; D gene: NA; V gene: TRBV7-2; clone size: few; CDR3 protein: CASSSRQISLDGYTF; CDR3 DNA: TGTGCCAGCAGCTCGAGACAGATAAGTTTAGATGGCTACACCTTC
CDR3 length: 18; J gene: TRBJ2-3; D gene: TRBD2; V gene: TRBV4-1; clone size: NA; CDR3 protein: CASSQTDIAGLGTDTQYF; CDR3 DNA: TGCGCCAGCAGCCAGACGGACATAGCGGGGCTAGGCACAGATACGCAGTATTTT
CDR3 length: 16; J gene: TRBJ2-7; D gene: NA; V gene: TRBV19; clone size: many; CDR3 protein: CASSIPTMTGTDEQYF; CDR3 DNA: TGTGCCAGTAGTATTCCCACTATGACAGGAACGGACGAGCAGTACTTC
CDR3 length: 16; J gene: TRBJ2-3; D gene: TRBD2; V gene: TRBV20-1; clone size: few; CDR3 protein: CSARERSSGSVNTQYF; CDR3 DNA: TGCAGTGCTAGAGAAAGGTCTAGCGGGAGTGTAAATACGCAGTATTTT
CDR3 length: 13; J gene: TRBJ2-7; D gene: NA; V gene: TRBV20-1; clone size: few; CDR3 protein: CSAPYRASGEQYF; CDR3 DNA: TGCAGTGCTCCATACAGGGCTTCTGGCGAGCAGTACTTC
CDR3 length: 13; J gene: TRBJ2-3; D gene: NA; V gene: TRBV20-1; clone size: many; CDR3 protein: CSALSSSTDTQYF; CDR3 DNA: TGCAGTGCTCTCTCCTCAAGCACAGATACGCAGTATTTT
CDR3 length: 13; J gene: TRBJ1-5; D gene: NA; V gene: TRBV12-3/TRBV12-4; clone size: many; CDR3 protein: CASSQYSNQPQHF; CDR3 DNA: TGTGCCAGCAGTCAGTATAGCAATCAGCCCCAGCATTTT
CDR3 length: 16; J gene: TRBJ2-6; D gene: NA; V gene: TRBV4-3; clone size: NA; CDR3 protein: CASSQGRRSGANVLTF; CDR3 DNA: TGCGCCAGCAGCCAAGGGAGAAGGTCGGGGGCCAACGTCCTGACTTTC
CDR3 length: 16; J gene: TRBJ2-3; D gene: NA; V gene: TRBV12-3/TRBV12-4; clone size: few; CDR3 protein: CASSPNVGGAGDTQYF; CDR3 DNA: TGTGCCAGCAGTCCCAATGTGGGCGGGGCGGGAGATACGCAGTATTTT
CDR3 length: 15; J gene: TRBJ2-1; D gene: NA; V gene: TRBV20-1; clone size: few; CDR3 protein: CSARDADSPHNEQFF; CDR3 DNA: TGCAGTGCTAGAGATGCGGACAGCCCCCACAATGAGCAGTTCTTC
CDR3 length: 14; J gene: TRBJ2-1; D gene: NA; V gene: TRBV4-3; clone size: many; CDR3 protein: CASSQEGGYNEQFF; CDR3 DNA: TGCGCCAGCAGCCAAGAGGGCGGCTACAATGAGCAGTTCTTC
CDR3 length: 16; J gene: TRBJ2-7; D gene: TRBD2; V gene: TRBV7-2; clone size: many; CDR3 protein: CASSSPRREGPDEQYF; CDR3 DNA: TGTGCCAGCAGCTCCCCTAGAAGGGAGGGCCCGGACGAGCAGTACTTC
CDR3 length: 15; J gene: TRBJ2-5; D gene: TRBD2; V gene: TRBV20-1; clone size: NA; CDR3 protein: CSAYGSSGLGETQYF; CDR3 DNA: TGCAGTGCGTACGGGTCTAGCGGTTTAGGAGAGACCCAGTACTTC
CDR3 length: 15; J gene: TRBJ2-1; D gene: TRBD2; V gene: TRBV9; clone size: few; CDR3 protein: CASSDSGRAYNEQFF; CDR3 DNA: TGTGCCAGCAGCGATAGCGGGAGGGCCTACAATGAGCAGTTCTTC
CDR3 length: 13; J gene: TRBJ2-5; D gene: NA; V gene: TRBV20-1; clone size: many; CDR3 protein: CSANGQNQETQYF; CDR3 DNA: TGCAGTGCTAACGGACAGAACCAAGAGACCCAGTACTTC
CDR3 length: 16; J gene: TRBJ1-3; D gene: NA; V gene: TRBV18; clone size: NA; CDR3 protein: CASSPAWGTYGNTIYF; CDR3 DNA: TGTGCCAGCTCACCAGCCTGGGGGACATATGGAAACACCATATATTTT
CDR3 length: 18; J gene: TRBJ1-1; D gene: NA; V gene: TRBV5-1; clone size: few; CDR3 protein: CASSSPLGPEGYMTEAFF; CDR3 DNA: TGCGCCAGCAGCTCCCCGCTGGGTCCGGAGGGCTATATGACTGAAGCTTTCTTT
CDR3 length: 15; J gene: TRBJ1-5; D gene: TRBD1; V gene: TRBV20-1; clone size: NA; CDR3 protein: CSASEGTGGNQPQHF; CDR3 DNA: TGCAGTGCTAGTGAAGGGACAGGGGGCAATCAGCCCCAGCATTTT
CDR3 length: 15; J gene: TRBJ1-1; D gene: NA; V gene: TRBV6-1; clone size: few; CDR3 protein: CASSPTGGGATEAFF; CDR3 DNA: TGTGCCAGCAGCCCGACGGGAGGTGGTGCCACTGAAGCTTTCTTT
CDR3 length: 12; J gene: TRBJ1-1; D gene: NA; V gene: TRBV4-2; clone size: NA; CDR3 protein: CASSQDRGEAFF; CDR3 DNA: TGTGCCAGCAGCCAAGACAGGGGTGAAGCTTTCTTT
CDR3 length: 13; J gene: TRBJ2-7; D gene: TRBD1; V gene: TRBV29-1; clone size: many; CDR3 protein: CSAPGQGPYEQYF; CDR3 DNA: TGCAGCGCGCCCGGACAGGGGCCCTACGAGCAGTACTTC
CDR3 length: 17; J gene: TRBJ2-3; D gene: NA; V gene: TRBV7-8; clone size: NA; CDR3 protein: CASSFEKSVWGTDTQYF; CDR3 DNA: TGTGCCAGCAGCTTCGAGAAAAGCGTTTGGGGCACAGATACGCAGTATTTT
CDR3 length: 14; J gene: TRBJ2-2; D gene: NA; V gene: TRBV27; clone size: few; CDR3 protein: CASSFGRQTGELFF; CDR3 DNA: TGTGCCAGCAGTTTTGGAAGGCAAACCGGGGAGCTGTTTTTT
CDR3 length: 16; J gene: TRBJ2-1; D gene: TRBD2; V gene: TRBV29-1; clone size: many; CDR3 protein: CSVEGLAGGHYNEQFF; CDR3 DNA: TGCAGCGTTGAAGGACTAGCGGGAGGTCACTACAATGAGCAGTTCTTC
CDR3 length: 14; J gene: TRBJ2-7; D gene: TRBD1; V gene: TRBV10-3; clone size: few; CDR3 protein: CAIRGGTGLYEQYF; CDR3 DNA: TGTGCCATCAGGGGGGGGACAGGGCTCTACGAGCAGTACTTC
CDR3 length: 14; J gene: TRBJ2-4; D gene: NA; V gene: TRBV19; clone size: NA; CDR3 protein: CASSIGRAKNIQYF; CDR3 DNA: TGTGCCAGTTCGATCGGTAGGGCCAAAAACATTCAGTACTTC
CDR3 length: 13; J gene: TRBJ2-1; D gene: TRBD1; V gene: TRBV20-1; clone size: few; CDR3 protein: CSAPPPGGNEQFF; CDR3 DNA: TGCAGTGCCCCCCCTCCAGGGGGCAATGAGCAGTTCTTC
CDR3 length: 14; J gene: TRBJ2-1; D gene: NA; V gene: TRBV7-8; clone size: NA; CDR3 protein: CASSSLPWRVEQFF; CDR3 DNA: TGTGCCAGCAGCTCCCTTCCGTGGAGAGTGGAGCAGTTCTTC
CDR3 length: 13; J gene: TRBJ2-2; D gene: TRBD2; V gene: TRBV6-2/TRBV6-3; clone size: NA; CDR3 protein: CASTTSGRGELFF; CDR3 DNA: TGTGCCAGCACAACTAGCGGTCGGGGGGAGCTGTTTTTT
CDR3 length: 13; J gene: TRBJ1-1; D gene: NA; V gene: TRBV19; clone size: many; CDR3 protein: CASSIVLNTEAFF; CDR3 DNA: TGTGCCAGTAGTATTGTCTTGAACACTGAAGCTTTCTTT
CDR3 length: 15; J gene: TRBJ2-1; D gene: NA; V gene: TRBV27; clone size: NA; CDR3 protein: CASSLSVGTEAEQFF; CDR3 DNA: TGTGCCAGCAGTTTATCGGTAGGGACTGAGGCTGAGCAGTTCTTC